The 3 T cell receptor beta chains below were found in one sample sequenced in a study of blood T cells in healthy people across ages. Together with a sample-barcoded 5' primer, a J-beta primer mix was included in a second PCR lasting roughly 7 to 11 cycles. MiXCR, applied by TCRdb to the 5' RACE reads, yields one record per CDR3 protein. The table records under 1,000,000 distinct CDR3 sequences, around half of them present only once. Sample: blood. The receptors come from an elderly man in good health.

The chain links TRBV7-2 to TRBJ2-5; no clear D. V was clipped by 5 bases and J by 11 bases, with 21 bases between them. The CDR3 is 14 residues long. Germline values: CDR1 SGHTA, CDR2 FQGNSA. The CDR3 DNA reads as TGTGCCAGCAGCCGGCCCGGCGCCTACAATGAGCAGTACTTC. Amino acids: CASSRPGAYNEQYF.

Comments on this clonotype: A much larger clone lies one base from this, so it may be a read error. The chain is built from TRBV29-1 and TRBJ2-7; 7 bases match TRBD2. Germline lookup yields CDR1 SQVTM and CDR2 ANQGSEA. The CDR3 loop spans 15 amino acids. The CDR3 region is CSVKDRAGESYEQYF. As DNA, the CDR3 is TGCAGCGTTAAAGATCGGGCGGGAGAGTCCTACGAGCAGTACTTC.

This clonotype was counted a few times. The chain employs TRBV20-1 and TRBJ2-3, with D unclear. The CDR3 is 12 amino acids. V was pared by 5 bases and J by 11 bases, with 17 bases between. Germline V gives CDR1 DFQATT, CDR2 SNEGSKA (reference sequence). CDR3 nucleotides: TGCAGTGCTGGGCAGACCACGGTGGTGCAGTATTTT. Translated, it gives CSAGQTTVVQYF.